These 17 T cell receptor beta chains were all obtained from the same sample, sequenced in a study of cytomegalovirus exposure and HLA in healthy donors. The table came from immunoSEQ multiplex PCR; TCRdb's copy has only in-frame clones and leaves some out. The sample lists 150,000 to 200,000 clones, roughly 82% occurring once. The source material was PBMCs. The receptors stem from a young woman in good health and CMV-seronegative.

The rearrangement uses TRBV15 and TRBJ1-5; D gene unclear. The CDR3 has 12 amino acids. CDR1 is LNHNV, CDR2 YYDKDF, per germline (reference sequence). V dropped 5 bases and J dropped 4 bases, with 6 bases sitting between them. This CDR3 reads CATSRENQPQHF. CDR3 sequence (DNA): TGTGCCACCAGCCGGGAGAATCAGCCCCAGCATTTT.

The V gene is TRBV27, the J gene TRBJ1-2; TRBD1 might be the D (5 bases). Germline V CDR1 and CDR2: MNHEY, SMNVEV (reference sequence). The V end was cut by 6 bases, the J end by 8 bases, with 19 bases between. This CDR3 is 14 amino acids long. The CDR3 nucleotides are TGTGCCAGCAGCCCCTCCCTCGGGGGTAGCGGCTACACCTTC. Translated: CASSPSLGGSGYTF.

The V gene is TRBV23-1, the J gene TRBJ2-7, with 8 bases that match TRBD2. TRBV23-1 falls under the ORF class, with uncertain function. The CDR3 sequence is 16 residues long. After removal of 2 bases from V and 3 bases from J, the junction contained 9 bases not matched to a gene. This CDR3 reads CASSQPPSGPIYEQYF. CDR3 bases: TGCGCCAGCAGTCAACCACCTAGCGGGCCCATCTACGAGCAGTACTTC.

V gene TRBV15 combines with J gene TRBJ2-7; weak D call: TRBD1 (5 bases). The CDR3 totals 14 residues. From germline, CDR1 is LNHNV and CDR2 YYDKDF (reference sequence). V was shortened by 5 bases and J by 5 bases, with 16 bases between the two germline ends. CDR3 sequence reads: CATSPRAWVDEQYF. DNA for the CDR3: TGTGCCACCAGCCCCAGGGCATGGGTCGACGAGCAGTACTTC.

The gene calls are TRBV10-3 and TRBJ1-2; 12 bases align to TRBD1. Germline V CDR1 and CDR2: ENHRY, SYGVKD. J was trimmed by 7 bases and V by 2 bases; bases with no gene match: 5. This CDR3 is 15 amino acids long. For the CDR3, the DNA is TGTGCCATCAGTGAGCCGGGACAGGGGGCCGCTGGCTACACCTTC. It codes for CAISEPGQGAAGYTF.

The gene calls are TRBV18 and TRBJ2-7; TRBD1 is a possible D gene (5 bases). This CDR3 has 15 amino acids. V was cut by 1 base and J by 3 bases, with 13 bases left in between. In germline, CDR1 is KGHSH, CDR2 LQKENI. CDR3 sequence reads: CASSPRSGQDYEQYF. CDR3 coding DNA: TGTGCCAGCTCACCACGGTCAGGGCAGGACTACGAGCAGTACTTC.

This clone was counted a single time. The chain carries TRBV7-3 and TRBJ1-2, with a tentative D call TRBD1 (6 bases). CDR1 is SGHTA and CDR2 is FQGTGA in the germline V gene. The CDR3 is 15 residues long. The V end was cut by 1 base, the J end by 4 bases, with 13 bases between. The CDR3 sequence: CASSLKVVDSYGYTF. The CDR3 nucleotides are TGTGCCAGCAGCTTAAAAGTGGTGGACAGCTATGGCTACACCTTC. The whole variable domain, remainder taken from reference TRBV7-3 and TRBJ1-2, is GAGVSQTPSNKVTEKGKYVELRCDPISGHTALYWYRQSLGQGPEFLIYFQGTGAADDSGLPNDRFFAVRPEGSVSTLKIQRTERGDSAVYLCASSLKVVDSYGYTFGSGTRLTVV.

The rearrangement links TRBV18 to TRBJ2-6; no clear D gene. The CDR3 extends over 14 amino acids. Germline CDR1 reads KGHSH; CDR2 reads LQKENI. V lost 2 bases and J 4 bases, leaving 6 bases between the germline ends. The CDR3 region is CASSPSTGANVLTF. CDR3 DNA: TGTGCCAGCTCACCATCTACCGGGGCCAACGTCCTGACTTTC.

This clone has just one count. The chain combines TRBV18 with TRBJ1-5; tentative D call: TRBD1 (5 bases). V was pared by 0 bases and J by 7 bases, with 19 bases between. There are 17 residues in the CDR3. The germline CDR1 and CDR2 sequences are KGHSH and LQKENI. The CDR3 DNA reads TGTGCCAGCTCACCACCTAGGTCCGGGACTAGATTGCAGCCCCAGCATTTT. Its translation: CASSPPRSGTRLQPQHF. Combining the CDR3 with reference TRBV18 and TRBJ1-5 gives the whole variable domain NAGVMQNPRHLVRRRGQEARLRCSPMKGHSHVYWYRQLPEEGLKFMVYLQKENIIDESGMPKERFSAEFPKEGPSILRIQQVVRGDSAAYFCASSPPRSGTRLQPQHFGDGTRLSIL.

In its sample, this clone was seen once. The CDR3 sequence is CASTDSYRGGTEAFF. The CDR3, as DNA: TGTGCCAGTACCGACTCGTACCGGGGGGGCACTGAAGCTTTCTTT. The V call is TRBV19, the J call TRBJ1-1; maybe TRBD1 (5 bases). The V gene's germline CDR1 is LNHDA and CDR2 SQIVND (reference sequence). There are 15 residues in the CDR3. Trimming removed 7 bases from V and 4 bases from J, with 19 bases in between.

This rearrangement joins TRBV6-1 to TRBJ1-5; no definite D call. Trimming removed 1 base at V and 6 bases at J, with 7 bases between. The CDR3 length is 13 residues. CDR1 is MNHNS, CDR2 SASEGT, per germline. CDR3 nucleotides: TGTGCCAGCAGTGAAGGGCAGCGTCAGCCCCAGCATTTT. Translated, it gives CASSEGQRQPQHF.

The chain couples TRBV7-9 to TRBJ2-1; TRBD2 is a possible D gene (6 bases). Per germline, CDR1 SEHNR and CDR2 FQNEAQ (reference sequence). This CDR3 region has 15 residues. V lost 4 bases and J lost 5, with 15 bases in between. CDR3 DNA sequence: TGTGCCAGCAGCTCACTTTCGCGGGACCACAATGAGCAGTTCTTC. It encodes CASSSLSRDHNEQFF. The full variable domain, completed using reference TRBV7-9 and TRBJ2-1, is DTGVSQNPRHKITKRGQNVTFRCDPISEHNRLYWYRQTLGQGPEFLTYFQNEAQLEKSRLLSDRFSAERPKGSFSTLEIQRTEQGDSAMYLCASSSLSRDHNEQFFGPGTRLTVL.

The J gene is TRBJ2-1, the V gene TRBV6-6, with D possibly TRBD2 on 5 matching bases. The V and J ends lost 2 bases and 6 bases respectively, with 11 bases between them. The CDR3 length is 14 residues. Germline values: CDR1 MNHNY, CDR2 SVGAGI (reference sequence). CDR3 nucleotide sequence: TGTGCCAGCAGTTACGGACCAGGAGGCAATGAGCAGTTCTTC. This translates into CASSYGPGGNEQFF.

This sequence joins TRBV7-9 and TRBJ1-2; no definite D call. Germline CDR1 reads SEHNR; CDR2 reads FQNEAQ (reference sequence). This CDR3 has 13 amino acids. The V end lost 7 bases, the J end lost 5 bases, and 14 bases lay between the germline ends. The CDR3 coding sequence is TGTGCCAGCATCGCTCCCCCCGAGTATGGCTACACCTTC. Translation gives CASIAPPEYGYTF.

The rearrangement links TRBV21-1 to TRBJ2-7; the table calls TRBD2, which could not be checked here. TRBV21-1 is designated a pseudogene. The CDR3 extends over 17 amino acids. Here the CDR3 DNA reads TGTGCCAGCAGGCCATTATCGTTTGCGGCGAGCTCCTACGAGCAGTACTTC. As protein: CASRPLSFAASSYEQYF.

The chain is built from TRBV14 and TRBJ1-4; tentative D call: TRBD1 (5 bases). The CDR3 has 15 residues. The V gene's germline CDR1 is SGHDN and CDR2 FVKESK. Trimming stripped 4 bases from V and 5 bases from J, with 14 bases between. The CDR3 is CASSLYQGFNEKLFF. The DNA of the CDR3 is TGTGCCAGCAGCCTGTACCAGGGATTCAATGAAAAACTGTTTTTT.

The CDR3 spells CASIKLQGSGELFF. The CDR3 nucleotides read TGTGCCAGCATCAAACTACAGGGTTCCGGGGAGCTGTTTTTT. The chain employs TRBV7-9 and TRBJ2-2; tentative D call: TRBD1 (6 bases). The germline gives CDR1 SEHNR, CDR2 FQNEAQ (reference sequence). CDR3 size: 14 residues. V lost 7 bases to trimming and J lost 6 bases, with 15 bases between them.